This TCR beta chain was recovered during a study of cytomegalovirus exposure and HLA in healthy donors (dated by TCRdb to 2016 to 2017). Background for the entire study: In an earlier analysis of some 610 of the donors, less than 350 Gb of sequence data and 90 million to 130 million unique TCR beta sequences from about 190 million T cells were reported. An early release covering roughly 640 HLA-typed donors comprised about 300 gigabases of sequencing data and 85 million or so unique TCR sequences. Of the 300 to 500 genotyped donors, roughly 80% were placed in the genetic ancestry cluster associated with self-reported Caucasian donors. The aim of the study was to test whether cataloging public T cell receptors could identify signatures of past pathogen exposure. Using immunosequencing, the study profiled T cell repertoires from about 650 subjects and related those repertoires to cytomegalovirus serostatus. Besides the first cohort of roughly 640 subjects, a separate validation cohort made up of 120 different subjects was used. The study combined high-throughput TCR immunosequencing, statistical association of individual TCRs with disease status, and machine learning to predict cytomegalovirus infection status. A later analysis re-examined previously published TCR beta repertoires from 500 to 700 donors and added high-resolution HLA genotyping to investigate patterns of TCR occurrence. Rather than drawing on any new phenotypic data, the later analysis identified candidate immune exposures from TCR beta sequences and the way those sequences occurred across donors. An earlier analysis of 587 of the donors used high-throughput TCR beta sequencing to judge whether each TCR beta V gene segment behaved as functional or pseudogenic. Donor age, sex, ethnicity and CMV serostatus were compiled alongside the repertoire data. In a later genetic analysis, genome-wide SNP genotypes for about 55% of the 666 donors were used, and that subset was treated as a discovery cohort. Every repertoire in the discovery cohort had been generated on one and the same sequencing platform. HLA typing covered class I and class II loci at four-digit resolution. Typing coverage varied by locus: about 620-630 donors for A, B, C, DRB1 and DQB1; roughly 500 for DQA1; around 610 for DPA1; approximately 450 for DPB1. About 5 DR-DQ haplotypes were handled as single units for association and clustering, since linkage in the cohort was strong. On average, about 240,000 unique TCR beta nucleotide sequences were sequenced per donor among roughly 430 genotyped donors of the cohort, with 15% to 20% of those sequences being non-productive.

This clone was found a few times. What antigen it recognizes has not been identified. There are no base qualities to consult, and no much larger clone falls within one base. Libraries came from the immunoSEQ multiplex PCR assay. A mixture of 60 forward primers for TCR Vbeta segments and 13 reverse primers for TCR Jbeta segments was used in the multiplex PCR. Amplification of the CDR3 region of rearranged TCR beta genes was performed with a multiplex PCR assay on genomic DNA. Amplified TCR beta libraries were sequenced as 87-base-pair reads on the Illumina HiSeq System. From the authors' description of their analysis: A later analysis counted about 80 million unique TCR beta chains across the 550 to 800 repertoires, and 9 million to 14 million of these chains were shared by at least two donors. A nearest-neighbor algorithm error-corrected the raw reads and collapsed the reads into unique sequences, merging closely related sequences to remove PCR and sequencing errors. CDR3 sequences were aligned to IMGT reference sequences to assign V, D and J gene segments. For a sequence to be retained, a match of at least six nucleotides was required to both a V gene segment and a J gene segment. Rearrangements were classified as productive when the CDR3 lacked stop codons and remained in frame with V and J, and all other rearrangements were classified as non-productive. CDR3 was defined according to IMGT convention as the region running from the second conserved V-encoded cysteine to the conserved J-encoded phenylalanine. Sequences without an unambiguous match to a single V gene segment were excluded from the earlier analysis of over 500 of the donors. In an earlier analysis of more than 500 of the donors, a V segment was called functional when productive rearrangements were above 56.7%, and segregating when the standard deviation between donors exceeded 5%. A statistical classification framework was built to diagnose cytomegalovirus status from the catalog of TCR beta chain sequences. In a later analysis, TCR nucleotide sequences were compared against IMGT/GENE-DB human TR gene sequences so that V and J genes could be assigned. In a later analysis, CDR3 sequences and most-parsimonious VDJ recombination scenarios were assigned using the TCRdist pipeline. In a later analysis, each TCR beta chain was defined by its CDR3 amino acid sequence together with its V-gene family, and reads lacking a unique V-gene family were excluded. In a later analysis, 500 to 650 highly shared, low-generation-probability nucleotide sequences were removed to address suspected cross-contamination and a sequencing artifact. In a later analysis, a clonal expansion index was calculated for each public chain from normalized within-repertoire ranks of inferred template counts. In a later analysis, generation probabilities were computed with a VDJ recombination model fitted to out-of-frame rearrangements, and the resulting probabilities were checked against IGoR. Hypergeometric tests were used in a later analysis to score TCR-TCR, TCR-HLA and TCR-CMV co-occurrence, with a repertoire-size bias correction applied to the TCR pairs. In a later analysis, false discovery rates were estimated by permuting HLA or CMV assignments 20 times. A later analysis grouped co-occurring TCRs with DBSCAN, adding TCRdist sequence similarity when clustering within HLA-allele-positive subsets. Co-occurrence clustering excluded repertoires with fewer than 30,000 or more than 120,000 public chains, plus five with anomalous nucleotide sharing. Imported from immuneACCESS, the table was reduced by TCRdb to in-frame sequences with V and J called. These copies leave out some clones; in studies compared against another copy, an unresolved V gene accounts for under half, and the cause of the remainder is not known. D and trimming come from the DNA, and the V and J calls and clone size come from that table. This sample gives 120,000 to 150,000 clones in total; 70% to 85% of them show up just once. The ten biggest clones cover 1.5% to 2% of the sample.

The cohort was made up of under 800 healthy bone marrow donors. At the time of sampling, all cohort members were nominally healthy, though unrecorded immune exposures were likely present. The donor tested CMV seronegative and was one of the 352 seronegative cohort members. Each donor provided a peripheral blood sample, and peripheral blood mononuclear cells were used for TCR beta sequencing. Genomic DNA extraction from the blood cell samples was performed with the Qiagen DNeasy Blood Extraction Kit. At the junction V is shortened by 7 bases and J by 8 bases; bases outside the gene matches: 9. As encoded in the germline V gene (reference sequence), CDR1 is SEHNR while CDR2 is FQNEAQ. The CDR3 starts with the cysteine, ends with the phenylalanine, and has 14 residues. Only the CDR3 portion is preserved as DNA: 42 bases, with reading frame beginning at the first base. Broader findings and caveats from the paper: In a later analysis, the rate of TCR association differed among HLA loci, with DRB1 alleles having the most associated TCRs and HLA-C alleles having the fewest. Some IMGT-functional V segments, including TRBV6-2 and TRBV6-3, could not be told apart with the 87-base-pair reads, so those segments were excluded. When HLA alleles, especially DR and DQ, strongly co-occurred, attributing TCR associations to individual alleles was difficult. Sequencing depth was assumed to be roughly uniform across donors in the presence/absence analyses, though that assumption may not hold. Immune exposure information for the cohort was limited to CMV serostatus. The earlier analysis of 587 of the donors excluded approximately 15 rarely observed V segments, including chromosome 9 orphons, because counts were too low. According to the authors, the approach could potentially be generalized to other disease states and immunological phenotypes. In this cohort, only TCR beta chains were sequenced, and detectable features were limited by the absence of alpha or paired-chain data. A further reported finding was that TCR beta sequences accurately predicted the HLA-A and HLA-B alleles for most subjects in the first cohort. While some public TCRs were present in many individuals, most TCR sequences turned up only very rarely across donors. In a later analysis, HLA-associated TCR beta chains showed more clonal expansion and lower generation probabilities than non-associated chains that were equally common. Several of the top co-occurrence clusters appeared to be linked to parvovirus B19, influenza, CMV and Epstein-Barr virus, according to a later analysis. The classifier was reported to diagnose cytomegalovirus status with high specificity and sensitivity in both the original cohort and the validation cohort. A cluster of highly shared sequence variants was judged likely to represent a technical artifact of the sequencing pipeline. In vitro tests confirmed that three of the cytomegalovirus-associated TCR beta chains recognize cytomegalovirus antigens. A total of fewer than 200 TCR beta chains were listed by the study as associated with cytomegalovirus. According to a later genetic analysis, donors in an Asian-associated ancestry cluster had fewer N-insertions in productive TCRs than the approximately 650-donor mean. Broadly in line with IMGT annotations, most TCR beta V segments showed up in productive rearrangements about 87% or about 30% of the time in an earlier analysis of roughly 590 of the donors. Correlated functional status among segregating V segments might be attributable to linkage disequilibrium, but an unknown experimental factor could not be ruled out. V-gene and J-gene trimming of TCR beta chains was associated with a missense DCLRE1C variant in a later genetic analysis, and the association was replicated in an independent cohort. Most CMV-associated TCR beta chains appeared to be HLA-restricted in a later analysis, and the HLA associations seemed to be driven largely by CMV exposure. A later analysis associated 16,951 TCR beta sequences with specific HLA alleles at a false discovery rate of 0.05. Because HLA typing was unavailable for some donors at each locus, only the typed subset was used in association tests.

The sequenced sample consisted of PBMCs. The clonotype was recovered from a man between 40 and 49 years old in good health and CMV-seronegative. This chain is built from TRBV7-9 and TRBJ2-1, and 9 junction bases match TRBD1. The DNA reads TGTGCCAGCATCCGGACAGGGGCAGTGGATGAGCAGTTCTTC. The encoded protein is CASIRTGAVDEQFF.